Detailed here is one TCR beta chain. The target antigen is unknown. It was via CD45RO/CCR7/CD25/CD127/CD95/CD27 that CD4+ naive, central memory, regulatory and stem cell-like memory cells were sorted. Germline-derived CDR1 and CDR2 are SGHRS and YFSETQ. CDR3 length equals 17 residues. J was trimmed by 3 bases and V by 0 bases; bases with no gene match: 9. The entry originates in a study of beta chain features in type 1 diabetes. Findings and caveats of the study: In comparison with healthy donors, patients had naive, central memory and Treg TCRB repertoires that appeared more similar. There was a moderate but significant shortening of TCRB CDR3s in all four CD4+ subsets of Type 1 diabetes patients. Type 1 diabetes patients had fewer VDJ junction insertions and more deletions.

Every isolated RNA sample was fully reverse transcribed, so sequencing captured expressed TCRB transcripts. Libraries were prepared by immunoSEQ multiplex PCR; TCRdb keeps only in-frame clonotypes and omits some of them. This sample has 310,000 or so clones, with 15% found just once. The genes are TRBV5-1 and TRBJ2-1; 7 bases line up with TRBD2. The sample comprised naive CD4+ T cells from blood. This TCR was sampled from a man in his late teens or twenties with type 1 diabetes. CDR3 protein: CASSLADRLADYNEQFF. Written as DNA, the CDR3 is TGCGCCAGCAGCTTGGCCGATAGGCTAGCGGACTACAATGAGCAGTTCTTC.